This TCR beta chain was sequenced for a study of T-cell memory formation after mild COVID-19. Study-wide points: For contracting clones, CD4+ ones sat mainly in CM and EM, CD8+ in EMRA. A second wave expanding day 15 to 37 was CD4+-biased; contracting clones were balanced.

Each CDR3 protein is one row after TCRdb ran MiXCR on the 5' RACE reads. The data hold over 300,000 distinct CDR3 sequences, with less than 25% observed a single time. V was clipped by 6 bases and J by 7 bases, with 15 bases between them. Per germline, CDR1 SNHLY and CDR2 FYNNEI. The CDR3 has 14 residues. A remark on this clonotype: No antigen is known for it.

The source is a man between 18 and 29 years old who had mild COVID-19 (a few samples of this study predate the infection). Cell type and time point are not known. The chain couples TRBV2 to TRBJ1-4, with TRBD1 as a possible D gene (6 bases). Input material: PBMCs or a T cell subset sorted from them (not recorded which). The CDR3 DNA follows: TGTGCCAGCAGATCGGACAGTTGGACTGAAAAACTGTTTTTT. It translates to CASRSDSWTEKLFF.